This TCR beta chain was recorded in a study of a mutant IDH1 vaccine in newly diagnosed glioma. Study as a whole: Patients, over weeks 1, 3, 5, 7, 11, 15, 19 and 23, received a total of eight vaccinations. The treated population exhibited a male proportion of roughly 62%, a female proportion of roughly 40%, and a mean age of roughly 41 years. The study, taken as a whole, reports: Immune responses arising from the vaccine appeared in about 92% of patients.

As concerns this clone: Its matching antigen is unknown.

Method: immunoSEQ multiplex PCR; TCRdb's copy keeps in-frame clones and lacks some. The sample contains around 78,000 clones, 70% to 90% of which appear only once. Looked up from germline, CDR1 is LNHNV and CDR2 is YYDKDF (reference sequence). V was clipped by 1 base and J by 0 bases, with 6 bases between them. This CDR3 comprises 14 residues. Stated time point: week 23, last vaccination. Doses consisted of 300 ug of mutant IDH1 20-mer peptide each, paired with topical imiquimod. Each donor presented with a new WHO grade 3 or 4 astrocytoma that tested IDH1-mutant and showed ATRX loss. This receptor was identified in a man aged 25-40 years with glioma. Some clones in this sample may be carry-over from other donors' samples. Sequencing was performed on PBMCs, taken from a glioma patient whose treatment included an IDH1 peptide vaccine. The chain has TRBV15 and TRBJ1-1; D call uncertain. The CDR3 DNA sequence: TGTGCCACCAGCAGAGGGAGAATGAACACTGAAGCTTTCTTT. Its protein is CATSRGRMNTEAFF.